This T cell receptor beta chain was recovered during a study of radiation and T cells in renal cell carcinoma. Overall study findings and caveats: Dominant CDR3 motifs were more common in irradiated tumors than controls. In nephrectomy-only tumors, top 100 clonotypes averaged 43%, versus around 54% irradiated.

Germline values: CDR1 SQVTM, CDR2 ANQGSEA. V lost 7 bases to trimming and J lost 1 base; unmatched junction nucleotides: 6. There are 13 residues in the CDR3. On this clone: Antigen specificity is unknown.

The treatment was: treatment-naive control, cytoreductive nephrectomy. Treatment-naive patients without radiation supplied the control tumors at nephrectomy. Profiled with immunoSEQ multiplex PCR; TCRdb holds only in-frame clones, not every one. The repertoire includes roughly 20,000 clones, around three fifths of them detected once, and roughly a third sits in the top ten. The chain has TRBV29-1 and TRBJ1-2, with 7 bases aligning to TRBD1. The clonotype originates from a man aged 50 to 60 with renal cell carcinoma. The sample was tumor tissue, taken from a patient whose treatment was nephrectomy without radiotherapy. The chain's CDR3 is CSARTGDNYGYTF. The CDR3 DNA sequence: TGCAGCGCCCGGACAGGTGATAACTATGGCTACACCTTC.